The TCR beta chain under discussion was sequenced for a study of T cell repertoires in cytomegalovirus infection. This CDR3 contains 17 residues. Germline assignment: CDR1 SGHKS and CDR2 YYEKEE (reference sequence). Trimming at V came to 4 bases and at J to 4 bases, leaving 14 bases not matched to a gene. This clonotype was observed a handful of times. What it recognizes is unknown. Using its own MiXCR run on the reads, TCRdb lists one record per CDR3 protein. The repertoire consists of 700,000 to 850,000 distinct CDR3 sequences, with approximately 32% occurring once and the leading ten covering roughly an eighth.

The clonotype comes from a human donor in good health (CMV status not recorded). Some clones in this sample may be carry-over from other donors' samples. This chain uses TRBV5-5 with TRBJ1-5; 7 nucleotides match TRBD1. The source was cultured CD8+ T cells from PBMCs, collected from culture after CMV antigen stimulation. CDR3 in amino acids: CASSLSLDRTFNQPQHF. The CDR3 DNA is TGTGCCAGCAGCCTCTCTTTGGACAGGACATTTAATCAGCCCCAGCATTTT.